This T cell receptor beta chain originates from a study of cytomegalovirus exposure and HLA in healthy donors. Researchers ran the PCR with 60 Vbeta and 13 Jbeta primers. TCRdb's copy holds only in-frame clones and misses some; the assay was immunoSEQ multiplex PCR. The table has more than 85,000 clones, 75% to 90% seen once; the top ten hold 2.5% to 3%. The CDR3 is 13 amino acids. The V and J ends lost 6 bases and 4 bases, in that order; junction bases with no gene match: 5. Germline V CDR1 and CDR2: MNHEY, SMNVEV (reference sequence). The clonotype comes from a man in his forties in good health and CMV-seronegative. The chain carries TRBV27 and TRBJ1-1, with 7 bases matching TRBD1. Sequencing input: PBMCs. Here the CDR3 DNA reads TGTGCCAGCAGGACAGGGTATGGCACTGAAGCTTTCTTT. It codes for CASRTGYGTEAFF.